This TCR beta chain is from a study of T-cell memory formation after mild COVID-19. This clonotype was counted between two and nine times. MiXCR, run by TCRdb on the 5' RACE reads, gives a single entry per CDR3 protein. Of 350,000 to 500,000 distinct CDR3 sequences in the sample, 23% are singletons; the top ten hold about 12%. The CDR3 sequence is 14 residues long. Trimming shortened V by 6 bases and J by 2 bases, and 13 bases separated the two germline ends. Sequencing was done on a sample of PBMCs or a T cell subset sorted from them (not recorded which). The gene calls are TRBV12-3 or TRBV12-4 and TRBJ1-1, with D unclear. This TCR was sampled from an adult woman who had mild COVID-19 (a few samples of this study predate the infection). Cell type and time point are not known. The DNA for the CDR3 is TGTGCCAGCAGCCCCGCAACTTTAAACACTGAAGCTTTCTTT. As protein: CASSPATLNTEAFF.